Shown below are 17 T cell receptor beta chains from a single sample sequenced in a study of Ad26.COV2.S vaccination and SARS-CoV-2 variants. Repertoires were generated with immunoSEQ multiplex PCR, while TCRdb's copy carries only in-frame clones and drops some. The sample contains about 400,000 clones, around nine tenths of which appear only once. Described treatment: about 20 received Ad26.COV2.S at low or high dose, single or two shots; about 5 received placebo; per-sample allocation not given. After the first vaccine or placebo injection, samples were drawn on day 63. The starting material was peripheral blood, obtained in a trial of Ad26.COV2.S vaccine versus placebo. These receptors were collected from a person between 18 and 65 years old who received the Ad26.COV2.S COVID-19 vaccine or a placebo.

The chain employs TRBV9 and TRBJ2-1; D perhaps matches TRBD1 (5 bases). The germline V gene encodes CDR1 SGDLS and CDR2 YYNGEE. V was clipped by 0 bases and J by 10 bases, with 11 bases between them. The CDR3 runs to 13 residues. Here the CDR3 reads CASSVGGRVEQFF. CDR3 DNA sequence: TGTGCCAGCAGCGTAGGGGGCCGGGTCGAGCAGTTCTTC. Drawing the rest from reference TRBV9 and TRBJ2-1, the complete variable domain is DSGVTQTPKHLITATGQRVTLRCSPRSGDLSVYWYQQSLDQGLQFLIQYYNGEERAKGNILERFSAQQFPDLHSELNLSSLELGDSALYFCASSVGGRVEQFFGPGTRLTVL.

This clone came up once. This chain joins TRBV5-1 and TRBJ2-2; D remains unclear. Deletions cut 5 bases from V and 6 bases from J, with 14 bases between. The germline V gene has CDR1 SGHRS and CDR2 YFSETQ. The CDR3 is 14 residues long. The CDR3 region is CASSLVGEAGELFF. The CDR3 DNA is TGCGCCAGCAGTCTTGTGGGCGAGGCCGGGGAGCTGTTTTTT.

The sample holds a few counts of this clone. This chain links TRBV6-5 with TRBJ1-1; D may be TRBD1 (5 bases). This CDR3 is 12 amino acids long. Germline CDR1 MNHEY, CDR2 SVGAGI. The ends were cut back, 8 bases at V and 2 bases at J, with 9 bases in the middle. The CDR3 DNA reads as TGTGCCAGCGGAACAGGTAACACTGAAGCTTTCTTT. This encodes CASGTGNTEAFF.

CDR3 residues: CAWSGGVSNQPQHF. CDR3 DNA: TGTGCCTGGAGTGGTGGGGTGAGCAATCAGCCCCAGCATTTT. V is TRBV30 and J is TRBJ1-5; D gene ambiguous. Per germline, CDR1 GTSNPN and CDR2 SVGIG (reference sequence). Trimming removed 1 base at V and 1 base at J, with 8 bases between. CDR3 length: 14 amino acids.

A word on this clone: Germline and junction disagree at one end, which may indicate a read error. The chain recombines TRBV27 with TRBJ1-4, with D unclear. Germline assignment: CDR1 MNHEY and CDR2 SMNVEV (reference sequence). The CDR3 is made up of 8 amino acids. The CDR3, as DNA: TGTGCCAGCCCCCGGGATCTTTTT. Translation: CASPRDLF.

The chain links TRBV7-9 to TRBJ2-1; unclear D gene. Per the germline V gene, CDR1 is SEHNR and CDR2 is FQNEAQ (reference sequence). The CDR3 length is 15 residues. Trimming shortened V by 1 base and J by 9 bases, and 16 bases separated the two germline ends. The CDR3 DNA reads as TGTGCCAGCAGCTTAGATGGGTTTAATCTGGCTGAGCAGTTCTTC. It specifies CASSLDGFNLAEQFF.

The chain carries TRBV28 and TRBJ1-5, with D possibly matching TRBD1 (5 bases). The CDR3 is 15 residues long. Trimming pared 3 bases from V and 4 bases from J, leaving 13 bases between. Germline V lookup: CDR1 MDHEN, CDR2 SYDVKM. CDR3 coding DNA: TGTGCCAGCAGTTTTGGGGGTACCTTAAATCAGCCCCAGCATTTT. The encoded protein is CASSFGGTLNQPQHF.

The genes are TRBV27 and TRBJ2-3; TRBD2 aligns across 8 bases. V was pared by 2 bases and J by 3 bases, with 10 bases of the junction left unmatched. The germline CDR1 and CDR2 sequences are MNHEY and SMNVEV (reference sequence). The CDR3 extends over 17 amino acids. The CDR3 loop is CASSLEWAGLGTDTQYF. The CDR3 region has the DNA TGTGCCAGCAGTTTAGAGTGGGCGGGACTAGGGACAGATACGCAGTATTTT.

Concerning this clone itself: Additional DNA sequences in this sample encode the identical CDR3. This chain uses TRBV5-4 with TRBJ2-1; 9 nucleotides match TRBD2. After removal of 0 bases from V and 1 base from J, the junction contained 2 bases not matched to a gene. Germline V gene lookup returns CDR1 SGHNT and CDR2 YYREEE (reference sequence). The CDR3 extends over 16 amino acids. The CDR3 DNA sequence: TGTGCCAGCAGCTTGGCGACTAGCGGTTCCTACAATGAGCAGTTCTTC. Protein product: CASSLATSGSYNEQFF.

A single count supports this clone. V is TRBV28 and J is TRBJ2-4, with D possibly being TRBD2 (6 bases). Germline CDR1 reads MDHEN; CDR2 reads SYDVKM. The CDR3 covers 15 residues. V shed 7 bases and J shed 1 base, with 14 bases lying between them. The CDR3 here is CASIPSGVAKNIQYF. Written as DNA, the CDR3 is TGTGCCAGCATCCCCTCGGGGGTGGCCAAAAACATTCAGTACTTC.

The gene calls are TRBV5-4 and TRBJ1-3; D is uncertain. Trimming took off 4 bases at V and 3 bases at J, with 14 bases between the two ends. Germline CDR1 and CDR2: SGHNT and YYREEE (reference sequence). CDR3 size: 15 residues. The chain's CDR3 is CASSTGMGSGNTIYF. The CDR3, as DNA: TGTGCCAGCAGCACGGGAATGGGAAGTGGAAACACCATATATTTT.

This chain joins TRBV6-5 and TRBJ2-3; D may match TRBD1 or TRBD2 (5 bases each). There are 16 residues in the CDR3. V lost 4 bases and J lost 5, with 19 bases in between. Germline CDR1 is MNHEY and CDR2 is SVGAGI. In DNA form, the CDR3 reads TGTGCCAGCAGTTGGGGCCCCCCGAGCGGACGAGATACGCAGTATTTT. Its protein is CASSWGPPSGRDTQYF.

The table lists this clone with a count of one. The rearrangement uses TRBV30 and TRBJ1-1; D not certain. V dropped 0 bases and J dropped 1 base, with 9 bases sitting between them. Germline CDR1 and CDR2: GTSNPN and SVGIG (reference sequence). This CDR3 has 14 residues. This CDR3 is CAWSVGAGNTEAFF. Written as DNA, the CDR3 is TGTGCCTGGAGTGTTGGAGCGGGGAACACTGAAGCTTTCTTT.

This clone was found once. V usage is TRBV10-3 and J usage is TRBJ2-5; TRBD2 might be the D (5 bases). The germline V gene has CDR1 ENHRY and CDR2 SYGVKD. V was clipped by 6 bases and J by 0 bases, with 8 bases between them. The CDR3 spans 13 residues. In DNA, the CDR3 is TGTGCCATCAGCTCCGGGAACCAAGAGACCCAGTACTTC. As protein: CAISSGNQETQYF.

This sequence joins TRBV7-2 and TRBJ1-2, with unresolved D. This CDR3 contains 14 residues. Germline CDR1 reads SGHTA; CDR2 reads FQGNSA. The V and J ends lost 4 bases and 0 bases respectively, with 9 bases between them. The CDR3 coding sequence is TGTGCCAGCAGCTCCCTAGGTACTAACTATGGCTACACCTTC. This translates into CASSSLGTNYGYTF.

The rearrangement joins TRBV7-3 to TRBJ2-2; D is unclear. Trimming removed 5 bases at V and 0 bases at J, with 10 bases between. Germline assignment: CDR1 SGHTA and CDR2 FQGTGA. This CDR3 is 15 amino acids long. This CDR3 reads CASSPGRPNTGELFF. The CDR3 nucleotides read TGTGCCAGCAGCCCCGGACGGCCGAACACCGGGGAGCTGTTTTTT.

This rearrangement joins TRBV29-1 to TRBJ2-3; 8 nucleotides agree with TRBD2. V lost 3 bases to trimming and J lost 5 bases; unmatched junction nucleotides: 10. This CDR3 has 15 residues. Germline V gene data show CDR1 as SQVTM and CDR2 as ANQGSEA. CDR3 in amino acids: CSVEGTREGGDTQYF. The CDR3 nucleotides are TGCAGCGTTGAGGGGACTAGGGAGGGGGGAGATACGCAGTATTTT.